The 12 T cell receptor beta chains below all came from one sample that was sequenced in a study of identical twins. TCRdb ran MiXCR on the 5' RACE reads and lists one entry per CDR3 protein. The sample includes 690,000 or so distinct CDR3 sequences, 5.5% to 6.5% of them seen just once. Sequencing was carried out using naive T cells sorted from blood. These receptor sequences come from a man aged 18 to 29 in good health.

Many counts were recorded for this clonotype. This rearrangement joins TRBV6-1 to TRBJ1-5; D uncertain. Germline loops: CDR1 MNHNS, CDR2 SASEGT. The V gene lost 7 bases and the J gene lost 5 bases, with 12 bases spanning the gap. This CDR3 spans 13 amino acids. For the CDR3, the DNA is TGTGCCAGCATAGAAGTCCCCCATCAGCCCCAGCATTTT. As protein: CASIEVPHQPQHF.

This clonotype was found a few times. V gene TRBV5-1 combines with J gene TRBJ2-5, with a possible D match to TRBD2 (6 bases). This CDR3 comprises 14 residues. Per germline, CDR1 SGHRS and CDR2 YFSETQ. V was cut by 0 bases and J by 6 bases, with 12 bases left in between. CDR3 nucleotides: TGCGCCAGCAGCTTGGATCCGCTAGCGAAGACCCAGTACTTC. This sequence encodes CASSLDPLAKTQYF.

This rearrangement joins TRBV7-2 to TRBJ2-7, with D maybe TRBD2 (6 bases). Germline loops: CDR1 SGHTA, CDR2 FQGNSA. The CDR3 covers 14 residues. Trimming cost V 2 bases and J 2 bases, with 10 bases left between them. CDR3 coding DNA: TGTGCCAGCAGCTTAACCGGACTAACCTACGAGCAGTACTTC. Translated, it gives CASSLTGLTYEQYF.

This clonotype has ten or more counts. The V call is TRBV10-1, the J call TRBJ2-3; D not resolved. The CDR3 is 15 residues long. Trimming left V 0 bases short and J 0 bases short, with 7 bases between. Germline V gene sequence: CDR1 WNHNN, CDR2 SYGVQD (reference sequence). CDR3 nucleotide sequence: TGCGCCAGCAGTGAGTCAGGAGATAGCACAGATACGCAGTATTTT. Protein product: CASSESGDSTDTQYF.

The chain links TRBV19 to TRBJ2-3; 7 bases map to TRBD2. After removal of 6 bases from V and 2 bases from J, the junction contained 5 bases not matched to a gene. CDR3 length: 14 amino acids. Per the germline V gene, CDR1 is LNHDA and CDR2 is SQIVND (reference sequence). CDR3 residues: CASSRAGITDTQYF. DNA for the CDR3: TGTGCCAGTAGCAGAGCGGGAATCACAGATACGCAGTATTTT. The complete variable domain, with remaining parts taken from reference TRBV19 and TRBJ2-3, reads DGGITQSPKYLFRKEGQNVTLSCEQNLNHDAMYWYRQDPGQGLRLIYYSQIVNDFQKGDIAEGYSVSREKKESFPLTVTSAQKNPTAFYLCASSRAGITDTQYFGPGTRLTVL.

The gene calls are TRBV19 and TRBJ2-7, with a possible D match to TRBD2 (7 bases). The CDR3 has 15 amino acids. V lost 6 bases to trimming and J lost 6 bases, with 21 bases between them. CDR1 is LNHDA and CDR2 is SQIVND in the germline V gene (reference sequence). The CDR3 spells CASRPLGGGPLEQYF. In nucleotides, the CDR3 is TGTGCCAGTAGACCTTTAGGGGGAGGGCCACTCGAGCAGTACTTC.

V gene TRBV4-3 combines with J gene TRBJ1-5; D gene unclear. This CDR3 contains 15 residues. V shed 2 bases and J shed 4 bases, with 12 bases lying between them. The germline gives CDR1 LGHNA, CDR2 YSLEER. CDR3 nucleotides: TGCGCCAGCAGCCAAAGTCAACATAGAAATCAGCCCCAGCATTTT. It is translated as CASSQSQHRNQPQHF.

The chain is built from TRBV7-9 and TRBJ2-1; no clear D. From germline, CDR1 is SEHNR and CDR2 FQNEAQ (reference sequence). The CDR3 consists of 14 residues. With 3 bases removed from V and 1 base from J, the gap between germline ends came to 7 bases. The CDR3: CASSLGRSYNEQFF. DNA for the CDR3: TGTGCCAGCAGCTTGGGAAGGTCCTACAATGAGCAGTTCTTC.

CDR3 sequence: CSARVSGSGPDTQYF. The CDR3 DNA follows: TGCAGTGCTAGAGTTAGCGGGAGCGGCCCAGATACGCAGTATTTT. The chain uses TRBV20-1 and TRBJ2-3, with 9 positions matching TRBD2. Germline loops: CDR1 DFQATT, CDR2 SNEGSKA (reference sequence). CDR3 length equals 15 residues. The V and J ends lost 1 base and 4 bases, in that order; junction bases with no gene match: 6.

A few counts support this clonotype. The gene calls are TRBV18 and TRBJ2-7; D possibly uses TRBD1 or TRBD2 (5 bases each). Germline V gene sequence: CDR1 KGHSH, CDR2 LQKENI. The CDR3 runs to 13 residues. V lost 4 bases to trimming and J lost 7 bases, with 14 bases between them. The CDR3 reads CASSQGPLGEQYF. CDR3 coding DNA: TGTGCCAGCTCACAGGGACCCTTGGGAGAGCAGTACTTC.

This clonotype was observed many times. This chain uses TRBV6-2 or TRBV6-3 with TRBJ2-2, with unresolved D. V gave up 10 bases and J gave up 6 bases, with 12 bases separating them. CDR3 length: 12 amino acids. Germline values: CDR1 MNHEY, CDR2 SVGEGT. DNA of the CDR3: TGTGCCACCTGTTCCGCGGCCGGGGAGCTGTTTTTT. Residues: CATCSAAGELFF.

The chain joins TRBV7-8 to TRBJ2-5; 9 nucleotides line up with TRBD1. The V gene end was trimmed by 6 bases and the J gene end by 4 bases; junction bases not matched to a gene: 6. The CDR3 is 14 residues long. From germline, CDR1 is SGHVS and CDR2 FQNEAQ. The DNA for the CDR3 is TGTGCCAGCAGGATGACAGGGGGGGTAGAGACCCAGTACTTC. It codes for CASRMTGGVETQYF.